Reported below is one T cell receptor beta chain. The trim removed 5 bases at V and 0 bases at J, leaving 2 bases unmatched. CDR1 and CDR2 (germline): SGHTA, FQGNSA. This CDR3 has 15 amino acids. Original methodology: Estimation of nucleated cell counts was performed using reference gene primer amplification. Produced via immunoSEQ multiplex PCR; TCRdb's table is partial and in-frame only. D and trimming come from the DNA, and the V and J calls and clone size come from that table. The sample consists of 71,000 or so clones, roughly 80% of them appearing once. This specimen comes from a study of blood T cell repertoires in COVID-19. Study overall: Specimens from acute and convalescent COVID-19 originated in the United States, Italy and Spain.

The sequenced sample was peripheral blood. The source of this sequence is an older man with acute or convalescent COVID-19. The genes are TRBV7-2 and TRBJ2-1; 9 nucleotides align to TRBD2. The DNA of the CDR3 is TGTGCCAGCAGCATTAGCGGGAGCTCCTACAATGAGCAGTTCTTC. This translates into CASSISGSSYNEQFF.